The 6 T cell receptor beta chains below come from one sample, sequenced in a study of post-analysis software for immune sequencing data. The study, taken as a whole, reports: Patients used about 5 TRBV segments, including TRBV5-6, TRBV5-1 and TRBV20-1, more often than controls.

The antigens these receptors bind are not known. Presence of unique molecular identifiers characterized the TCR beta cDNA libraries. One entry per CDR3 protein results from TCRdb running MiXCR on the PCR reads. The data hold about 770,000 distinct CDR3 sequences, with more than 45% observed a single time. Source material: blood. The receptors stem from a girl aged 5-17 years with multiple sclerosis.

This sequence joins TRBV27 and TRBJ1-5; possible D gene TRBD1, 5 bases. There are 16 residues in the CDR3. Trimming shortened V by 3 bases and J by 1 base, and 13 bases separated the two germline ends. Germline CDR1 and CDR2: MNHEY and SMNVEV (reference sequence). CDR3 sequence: CASSFVGDLSNQPQHF. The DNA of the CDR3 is TGTGCCAGCAGTTTTGTTGGGGACCTAAGCAATCAGCCCCAGCATTTT.

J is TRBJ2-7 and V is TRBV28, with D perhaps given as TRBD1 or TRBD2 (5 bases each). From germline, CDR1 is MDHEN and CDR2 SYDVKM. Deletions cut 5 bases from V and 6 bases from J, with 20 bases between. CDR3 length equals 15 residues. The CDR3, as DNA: TGTGCCAGCAGTCCCCAGACCCTATGGGGGTCCGAGCAGTACTTC. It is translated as CASSPQTLWGSEQYF.

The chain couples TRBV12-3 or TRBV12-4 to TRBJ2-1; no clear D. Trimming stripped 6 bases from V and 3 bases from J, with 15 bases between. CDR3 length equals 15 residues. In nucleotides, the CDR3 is TGTGCCAGCAGCCGATCGACTCCCCGCTACAATGAGCAGTTCTTC. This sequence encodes CASSRSTPRYNEQFF.

The CDR3 nucleotides read TGTGCCAGCAGTGAAGTGGGTTGGGGACTAGCGGGAGAGGGAAGTGAGCAGTTCTTC. Protein product: CASSEVGWGLAGEGSEQFF. V usage is TRBV6-1 and J usage is TRBJ2-1; 14 positions agree with TRBD2. There are 19 residues in the CDR3. The germline V gene encodes CDR1 MNHNS and CDR2 SASEGT. J was trimmed by 9 bases and V by 1 base; bases with no gene match: 14.

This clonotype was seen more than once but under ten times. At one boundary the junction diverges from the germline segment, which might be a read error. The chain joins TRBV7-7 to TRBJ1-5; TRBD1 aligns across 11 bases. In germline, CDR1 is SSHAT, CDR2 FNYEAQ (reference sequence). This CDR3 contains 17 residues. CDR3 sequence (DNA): TGTGCTAGCAGCCCCTGGACAGGGGGCGCGGGCAATCAGCCCCAGCATTTT. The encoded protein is CASSPWTGGAGNQPQHF.

CDR3 DNA: TGCAGTGCTATGCCGACAGGGAGAGTTTACCACGAGCAGTACTTC. Translation: CSAMPTGRVYHEQYF. The rearrangement links TRBV20-1 to TRBJ2-7, with TRBD1 identical over 7 bases. CDR1 is DFQATT and CDR2 is SNEGSKA in the germline V gene (reference sequence). The V and J ends lost 4 bases and 5 bases, in that order; junction bases with no gene match: 14. The CDR3 has 15 residues.